This is a list of T cell receptor beta chains from one sample in a study of T cells in lung cancer brain metastases. TCRdb's copy holds only in-frame clones and misses some; the assay was immunoSEQ multiplex PCR. Of several thousand clones listed, about nine tenths are singletons. The sequencing input was tumor tissue from the primary lung tumor. Source of these receptors: a man between 45 and 60 years old with non-small cell lung cancer. Each CDR3 is given with its conserved first and last residue. D genes are given only for firm matches. Clone size is stated in some rows and not others, as once, few, many or a class when expanded.

v_gene,j_gene,abundance,d_gene,CDR3nt,CDR3aa
TRBV18,TRBJ1-3,.,TRBD1,TGTGCCAGCTCACCCCCGAGACAGGGAACGAAGATCTCTGGAAACACCATATATTTT,CASSPPRQGTKISGNTIYF
TRBV4-1,TRBJ2-3,.,TRBD1,TGCGCCAGCAGCCAGGACCCGGGACAGGGGATTCGCGGCACAGATACGCAGTATTTT,CASSQDPGQGIRGTDTQYF
TRBV23-1,TRBJ1-5,once,TRBD1,TGCGCCAGCAGTCGTAGACAGGGGGATACTAATCAGCCCCAGCATTTT,CASSRRQGDTNQPQHF
TRBV5-1,TRBJ2-3,.,.,TGCGCCAGCAGCTTTTCAGGGGCCACAGATACGCAGTATTTT,CASSFSGATDTQYF
TRBV5-1,TRBJ2-2,.,.,TGCGCCAGCAGCTTGCGGGGCCAGGAGGGCGCCGGGGAGCTGTTTTTT,CASSLRGQEGAGELFF
TRBV27,TRBJ1-1,.,.,TGTGCCAGCAGTGGAAAAAGGGGCGTGAACACTGAAGCTTTCTTT,CASSGKRGVNTEAFF
TRBV9,TRBJ1-1,.,.,TGTGCCAGCAGCGTAGGGCCCACCGAGAACACTGAAGCTTTCTTT,CASSVGPTENTEAFF
TRBV1,TRBJ1-1,.,.,TGCACCAGACCAAAAGACAGCAACTTGAACACTGAAGCTTTCTTT,CTRPKDSNLNTEAFF
TRBV12-2,TRBJ1-2,.,.,TGTGCAAGTCGCTCTCTTCTAGGGGACAGTCCGGGCTACACCTTC,CASRSLLGDSPGYTF
TRBV14,TRBJ2-1,.,.,TGTGCCAGCAGCCAGTGGCGCAATGAGCAGTTCTTC,CASSQWRNEQFF
TRBV29-1,TRBJ1-2,.,.,TGCAGCGTCGTCAATACTACGGGGTATGGCTACACCTTC,CSVVNTTGYGYTF
TRBV30,TRBJ1-5,.,.,TGTGCCTGGAGTAGGGGGTCTGGGCAGCCCCAGCATTTT,CAWSRGSGQPQHF
TRBV30,TRBJ2-7,.,.,TGTGCCTGGAGTGTATCCCGGGTATCACACTTC,CAWSVSRVSHF
TRBV7-3,TRBJ2-7,.,.,TGTGCCAGCAGCTTAAAGGTGGGCGGCACCTACGAGCAGTACTTC,CASSLKVGGTYEQYF
TRBV5-4,TRBJ2-1,.,TRBD2,TGTGCCAGCAGCTTTGCGGGGGGGTTTGAGCAGTTCTTC,CASSFAGGFEQFF
TRBV7-2,TRBJ1-2,.,TRBD1,TGTGCCAGCAGCCCAGGGGGCCCCTATGGCTACACCTTC,CASSPGGPYGYTF
TRBV5-4,TRBJ2-7,.,.,TGTGCCAGCAGCTATGGTGGGGCCTACGAGCAGTACTTC,CASSYGGAYEQYF
TRBV27,TRBJ2-6,.,.,TGTGCCAGCAGTCTTGGAGGTAATTCTGGGGCCAACGTCCTGACTTTC,CASSLGGNSGANVLTF
TRBV9,TRBJ1-1,.,.,TGTGCCAGCAGCGTAGAAGGGGGGGCCGAAGCTTTCTTT,CASSVEGGAEAFF
TRBV19,TRBJ2-5,.,.,TGTGCCAGTAGTATGTCGTGGCAGGGTGAGACCCAGTACTTC,CASSMSWQGETQYF
TRBV19,TRBJ1-2,.,.,TGTGCCAGTAGTCCTACGGCGGCGGGAGGCTACACCTTC,CASSPTAAGGYTF
TRBV29-1,TRBJ2-5,.,TRBD2,TGCAGCGTCCCGGCGGGGGGCGGGGAGACCCAGTACTTC,CSVPAGGGETQYF
TRBV7-2,TRBJ2-7,.,TRBD2,TGTGCCAGCAGCTTAGCGGTAGCGGGGGGGTACGAGCAGTACTTC,CASSLAVAGGYEQYF
TRBV19,TRBJ2-1,.,TRBD2,TGTGCCAGTAGTAGGACTAGCGGCTCCTACAATGAGCAGTTCTTC,CASSRTSGSYNEQFF
TRBV11-2,TRBJ2-1,.,.,TGTGCCAGCAGCTTAGTAACTAGAAGCTACAATGAGCAGTTCTTC,CASSLVTRSYNEQFF
TRBV6-5,TRBJ1-2,.,TRBD1,TGTGCCAGCAGTTACTCGGGACAGGGAGACTATGGCTACACCTTC,CASSYSGQGDYGYTF
TRBV12-5,TRBJ2-7,.,TRBD1,TGTGCTAGTGGTTTGGCTCCGGCCATGGGACAGGGGACCTACGAGCAGTACTTC,CASGLAPAMGQGTYEQYF
TRBV7-3,TRBJ2-7,.,TRBD1,TGTGCCAGCAGCTTACTCCCCGGGACAGGGATTTACGAGCAGTACTTC,CASSLLPGTGIYEQYF
TRBV2,TRBJ2-1,.,.,TGTGCCAGCAGTGAACAGGTATACAATGAGCAGTTCTTC,CASSEQVYNEQFF
TRBV5-4,TRBJ2-1,.,TRBD2,TGTGCCAGCAGCTTTACTAGCGGGGGATACAATGAGCAGTTCTTC,CASSFTSGGYNEQFF
TRBV18,TRBJ1-3,.,TRBD1,TGTGCCAGCTCACCACGGGCGACAGGGGGAAACACCATATATTTT,CASSPRATGGNTIYF
TRBV30,TRBJ2-3,.,.,TGTGCCTGGAGTGTTGGGGCGTCTAGCACAGATACGCAGTATTTT,CAWSVGASSTDTQYF
TRBV5-5,TRBJ2-2,.,.,TGTGCCAGCAGCCACGGGAGTTGGCTGTTTTTT,CASSHGSWLFF
TRBV9,TRBJ1-2,.,.,TGTGTCAGCAGCCCGAGGGAGGTAGGGGCTCCATATGGCTACACCTTC,CVSSPREVGAPYGYTF
TRBV7-8,TRBJ1-4,.,.,TGTGCCAGCAGCCCAAACCCCGATGAAAAACTGTTTTTT,CASSPNPDEKLFF
TRBV18,TRBJ2-1,once,TRBD1,TGTGCCAGCTCACCCGGGACAGGGGGATACAATGAGCAGTTCTTC,CASSPGTGGYNEQFF
TRBV7-3,TRBJ1-3,.,.,TGTGCCAGCAGCTCCGCCGGGGGGAACGGAAACACCATATATTTT,CASSSAGGNGNTIYF
TRBV5-5,TRBJ1-6,.,.,TGTGCCAGCAGCTTAACGTCTGCGGGGGCTGGTAATTCACCCCTCCACTTT,CASSLTSAGAGNSPLHF
TRBV7-9,TRBJ1-3,few,.,TGTGCCAGCAGCTTAGCGGGGCTAAATGGAAACACCATATATTTT,CASSLAGLNGNTIYF
TRBV5-1,TRBJ2-5,.,.,TGCGCCAGCAGCTCCCGGGAGACCGAGACCCAGTACTTC,CASSSRETETQYF
TRBV29-1,TRBJ2-3,once,TRBD2,TGCAGCGTTTCGGGACTAGCTTCAGATACGCAGTATTTT,CSVSGLASDTQYF
TRBV2,TRBJ1-1,.,TRBD1,TGTGCCAGCAGTGAAGCGCTCGGCAGGGGGACGAACACTGAAGCTTTCTTT,CASSEALGRGTNTEAFF
TRBV7-9,TRBJ2-7,.,TRBD1,TGTGCCAGCCTCCCCTCGGGGACAGGGTTCTACGAGCAGTACTTC,CASLPSGTGFYEQYF
TRBV7-2,TRBJ1-6,.,TRBD1,TGTGCCAGCAGCTTGATGACAGGGGGCTACCCCGGGTATAATTCACCCCTCCACTTT,CASSLMTGGYPGYNSPLHF
TRBV30,TRBJ1-1,.,TRBD1,TGTGCCTGGAGTGTAACAGGGGGGTTCGAAGTGGCTTTCTTT,CAWSVTGGFEVAFF
TRBV25-1,TRBJ1-1,.,.,TGTGCCAGCAGTGGCCGTAGCACTGAAGCTTTCTTT,CASSGRSTEAFF
TRBV5-1,TRBJ1-1,.,.,TGCGTCAGCAGCTTCGGGAATCGGGCGGGCACTGAAGTTTTCTTT,CVSSFGNRAGTEVFF
TRBV10-3,TRBJ2-7,.,TRBD2,TGTACCATCAGCCGCTTGCGGGGGGACTCCTACGAGCAGTACTTC,CTISRLRGDSYEQYF
TRBV27,TRBJ1-6,.,.,TGTGCCAGCAGTTTAGGGGGTGGGGATTCACCCCTCCACTTT,CASSLGGGDSPLHF
TRBV7-3,TRBJ2-7,once,.,TGTGCCAGCAGCTTACAGGACGGTCCCTACGAGCAGTACTTC,CASSLQDGPYEQYF
TRBV29-1,TRBJ1-2,.,.,TGCAGCGTTGGGGCGGAGAGCTACACCTTC,CSVGAESYTF
TRBV7-2,TRBJ2-1,.,TRBD2,TGTGCCAGCAGCTTATCTTTGGGACTAGCACTCAATGAGCAGTTCTTC,CASSLSLGLALNEQFF
TRBV27,TRBJ2-7,.,TRBD2,TGTGCCAGCAGTTTGGGCGGGGGGGCTTTCGAGCAGTACTTC,CASSLGGGAFEQYF
TRBV6-5,TRBJ2-3,.,TRBD1,TGTGCCACCTCTCATCTAGCCACAGGGGCAGATACGCAGTATTTT,CATSHLATGADTQYF
TRBV2,TRBJ1-3,.,TRBD1,TGTGCCAGCAGAGTGACAGGGAATGGGGCTGACACCATATATTTT,CASRVTGNGADTIYF
TRBV11-2,TRBJ2-1,.,.,TGTGCCAGCAGCTCCCAGGGGCAATACAATGAGCAGTTCTTC,CASSSQGQYNEQFF
TRBV23-1,TRBJ2-7,.,.,TGCGCCAGCAGTCAATGGAAGTCACTCTCCCACGAGCAGTACTTC,CASSQWKSLSHEQYF
TRBV30,TRBJ1-5,.,TRBD1,TGTGCCTGGAGTGTACAAGGGGGCCGGCTGGTACAGCCCCAGCATTTT,CAWSVQGGRLVQPQHF
TRBV30,TRBJ1-6,.,.,TGTGCCTGGGGTCGGACACTAAGTTTTAATTCACCCCTCCACTTT,CAWGRTLSFNSPLHF
TRBV27,TRBJ2-1,.,TRBD1,TGTGCCAGCAGTCCCCAACAGGGGGCGCGTGGTGAGCAGTTCTTC,CASSPQQGARGEQFF